Below are 21 T cell receptor beta chains sequenced from a single sample in a study of OX40 agonist ivuxolimab in advanced cancers. Produced via immunoSEQ multiplex PCR; TCRdb's table is partial and in-frame only. The table lists tens of thousands of clones, roughly nine tenths of them singletons, with roughly 2.5% in the top ten. The source was CD4+ or CD8+ T cells sorted from blood, collected in a trial of the OX40 agonist ivuxolimab. These receptors originate from an adult with an advanced solid tumor such as melanoma, head and neck, liver or kidney cancer.

The rearrangement uses TRBV19 and TRBJ2-7, with TRBD2 matching over 7 bases. The V segment lost 1 base and the J segment 7 bases; nucleotides outside the gene matches: 10. The CDR3 spans 15 residues. Germline-derived CDR1 and CDR2 are LNHDA and SQIVND (reference sequence). The chain's CDR3 is CASSIVADLRGEQYF. The CDR3 nucleotides are TGTGCCAGTAGTATAGTAGCGGACCTGCGGGGGGAGCAGTACTTC.

This rearrangement joins TRBV6-1 to TRBJ1-5; D is undetermined. The CDR3 extends over 13 amino acids. The germline V and J ends were trimmed by 6 bases and 8 bases, with 14 bases remaining between them. Germline CDR1 and CDR2: MNHNS and SASEGT. CDR3 bases: TGTGCCAGCAGGGGCCCTCCTGAGAAGCCCCAGCATTTT. This gives the protein CASRGPPEKPQHF.

The rearrangement uses TRBV6-4 and TRBJ1-1; D unresolved. Germline V lookup: CDR1 MRHNA, CDR2 SNTAGT. Trimming left V 6 bases short and J 1 base short, with 9 bases between. The CDR3 has 13 amino acids. CDR3 bases: TGTGCCAGCAGGTCACAACCGAACACTGAAGCTTTCTTT. The encoded protein is CASRSQPNTEAFF.

This chain links TRBV7-2 with TRBJ2-3; D is undetermined. Trimming cost V 5 bases and J 0 bases, with 18 bases left between them. This CDR3 contains 17 residues. The germline V gene encodes CDR1 SGHTA and CDR2 FQGNSA. The CDR3 sequence is CASSASPVISSTDTQYF. The DNA of the CDR3 is TGTGCCAGCAGCGCTTCCCCGGTGATCTCTAGCACAGATACGCAGTATTTT.

The CDR3 DNA reads as TGTGCCAGTAGTCTTTCGATCACAGACCTACAGCCCCAGCATTTT. Protein sequence: CASSLSITDLQPQHF. The chain has TRBV19 and TRBJ1-5, with D unclear. CDR1 is LNHDA and CDR2 is SQIVND in the germline V gene (reference sequence). The CDR3 loop spans 15 amino acids. Trimming shortened V by 5 bases and J by 7 bases, and 18 bases separated the two germline ends.

The V and J genes are TRBV25-1 and TRBJ2-5; D might be TRBD2 (6 bases). The assigned J gene may be wrong: the sequence end matches TRBJ2-7 better. The CDR3 runs to 15 residues. In germline, CDR1 is MGHDK, CDR2 SYGVNS. Here the CDR3 reads CASSDNRLGSPEQYF. The CDR3 DNA is TGTGCCAGCAGTGACAACAGACTAGGTTCACCCGAGCAGTACTTC.

The chain links TRBV4-1 to TRBJ2-7, with D possibly being TRBD2 (6 bases). Germline values: CDR1 MGHRA, CDR2 YSYEKL. This CDR3 comprises 15 residues. The V end lost 4 bases, the J end lost 6 bases, and 19 bases lay between the germline ends. The CDR3 sequence: CASSRGDFNMIEQYF. Written as DNA, the CDR3 is TGCGCCAGCAGCCGCGGGGACTTCAATATGATCGAGCAGTACTTC.

This rearrangement joins TRBV2 to TRBJ2-1; 9 nucleotides match TRBD2. The CDR3 loop spans 14 amino acids. Germline-derived CDR1 and CDR2 are SNHLY and FYNNEI. After removal of 8 bases from V and 4 bases from J, the junction contained 6 bases not matched to a gene. CDR3 nucleotide sequence: TGTGCCAGCGGGGCGGGAGGGATTTACAATGAGCAGTTCTTC. This gives the protein CASGAGGIYNEQFF.

This chain joins TRBV30 and TRBJ1-1; no clear D gene. Trimming shortened V by 3 bases and J by 6 bases, and 17 bases separated the two germline ends. This CDR3 contains 14 residues. From germline, CDR1 is GTSNPN and CDR2 SVGIG (reference sequence). CDR3 amino acids: CAWSAGGRGPEAFF. For the CDR3, the DNA is TGTGCCTGGAGCGCCGGCGGACGGGGTCCTGAAGCTTTCTTT. The whole variable domain, filled in from reference TRBV30 and TRBJ1-1, reads SQTIHQWPATLVQPVGSPLSLECTVEGTSNPNLYWYRQAAGRGLQLLFYSVGIGQISSEVPQNLSASRPQDRQFILSSKKLLLSDSGFYLCAWSAGGRGPEAFFGQGTRLTVV.

This rearrangement joins TRBV11-3 to TRBJ2-1; D perhaps matches TRBD2 (5 bases). The V end lost 4 bases, the J end lost 8 bases, and 12 bases lay between the germline ends. CDR1 is SGHNT, CDR2 YENEEA, per germline. The CDR3 is 13 amino acids. The CDR3: CASSSPGLDEQFF. DNA for the CDR3: TGTGCCAGCAGCTCACCCGGACTGGATGAGCAGTTCTTC.

This sequence joins TRBV5-8 and TRBJ1-2; D ambiguous. V was trimmed by 5 bases and J by 6 bases, leaving 14 bases between them. Germline CDR1 SGHTS, CDR2 YDEGEE. The CDR3 runs 13 residues. This CDR3 is CASRPTGSNGYTF. For the CDR3, the DNA is TGTGCCAGCAGACCCACCGGGAGTAATGGCTACACCTTC.

V usage is TRBV7-2 and J usage is TRBJ1-3; no clear D gene. Germline V gene lookup returns CDR1 SGHTA and CDR2 FQGNSA. The CDR3 length is 12 residues. Trimming removed 2 bases from V and 4 bases from J, with 3 bases in between. This chain's CDR3 is CASSLLGNTIYF. Here the CDR3 DNA reads TGTGCCAGCAGCTTATTGGGAAACACCATATATTTT.

The V gene is TRBV19, the J gene TRBJ1-1; the D is unclear. The CDR3 covers 14 residues. Trimming took off 3 bases at V and 0 bases at J, with 8 bases between the two ends. CDR1 and CDR2 from the germline V gene are LNHDA and SQIVND (reference sequence). The CDR3 DNA follows: TGTGCCAGTAGTATCAAGGCAGTGAACACTGAAGCTTTCTTT. It codes for CASSIKAVNTEAFF.

The chain combines TRBV7-9 with TRBJ1-1, with a weak D call TRBD1 (5 bases). Germline V lookup: CDR1 SEHNR, CDR2 FQNEAQ (reference sequence). The CDR3 is 13 amino acids. Deletions cut 2 bases from V and 1 base from J, with 5 bases between. The CDR3 DNA reads as TGTGCCAGCAGCTTACAGGGGAACACTGAAGCTTTCTTT. The encoded protein is CASSLQGNTEAFF.

In DNA, the CDR3 is TGCGCCAGCAGCTTGGAGTCGGGTCCGACCTACGAGCAGTACTTC. Protein sequence: CASSLESGPTYEQYF. This chain links TRBV5-1 with TRBJ2-7; no definite D call. The V and J ends lost 0 bases and 2 bases respectively, with 12 bases between them. Germline V gene lookup returns CDR1 SGHRS and CDR2 YFSETQ. The CDR3 length is 15 residues.

The CDR3 DNA reads TGTGCCAGCAGTTTATCCGGGGCTGGCTATCAGCCCCAGCATTTT. Translation: CASSLSGAGYQPQHF. The V call is TRBV28, the J call TRBJ1-5, with D maybe TRBD1 (5 bases). Per germline, CDR1 MDHEN and CDR2 SYDVKM. CDR3 length equals 15 residues. Deletions cut 1 base from V and 5 bases from J, with 12 bases between.

The chain uses TRBV7-2 and TRBJ1-3; unclear D gene. The CDR3 has 15 amino acids. Germline V gives CDR1 SGHTA, CDR2 FQGNSA. V lost 0 bases and J 4 bases, leaving 10 bases between the germline ends. CDR3 in DNA: TGTGCCAGCAGCTTAGCGTTTGGGGAGGGAAACACCATATATTTT. Translation gives CASSLAFGEGNTIYF.

V gene TRBV5-4 combines with J gene TRBJ2-2; D is unresolved. The CDR3 length is 15 residues. V shed 0 bases and J shed 4 bases, with 10 bases lying between them. Germline V CDR1 and CDR2: SGHNT, YYREEE (reference sequence). As DNA, the CDR3 is TGTGCCAGCAGCTTGGACTCGGACCTCACCGGGGAGCTGTTTTTT. Amino acids: CASSLDSDLTGELFF.

The V gene is TRBV18, the J gene TRBJ1-1; 7 nucleotides match TRBD1. This CDR3 spans 21 amino acids. Losses at the gene ends were 6 bases for V and 0 bases for J; bases not matched to a gene: 25. The germline V gene has CDR1 KGHSH and CDR2 LQKENI. The CDR3 loop reads CASSSQRILTGAGTMNTEAFF. CDR3 DNA: TGTGCCAGCTCGTCGCAACGGATACTTACAGGGGCAGGGACCATGAACACTGAAGCTTTCTTT.

J is TRBJ2-7 and V is TRBV11-2, with a weak D call TRBD2 (6 bases). Trimming removed 4 bases at V and 6 bases at J, with 19 bases between. The CDR3 has 15 residues. The germline CDR1 and CDR2 sequences are SGHAT and FQNNGV. The CDR3: CASSWGVGSTGEQYF. The CDR3 DNA reads TGTGCCAGCAGCTGGGGGGTTGGGAGTACGGGCGAGCAGTACTTC.

This chain joins TRBV5-1 and TRBJ2-7; D remains unclear. V was shortened by 6 bases and J by 6 bases, with 16 bases between the two germline ends. Germline lookup yields CDR1 SGHRS and CDR2 YFSETQ. This CDR3 has 13 residues. This CDR3 is CASIGNTMTEQYF. CDR3 DNA sequence: TGCGCCAGCATCGGTAATACTATGACCGAGCAGTACTTC.